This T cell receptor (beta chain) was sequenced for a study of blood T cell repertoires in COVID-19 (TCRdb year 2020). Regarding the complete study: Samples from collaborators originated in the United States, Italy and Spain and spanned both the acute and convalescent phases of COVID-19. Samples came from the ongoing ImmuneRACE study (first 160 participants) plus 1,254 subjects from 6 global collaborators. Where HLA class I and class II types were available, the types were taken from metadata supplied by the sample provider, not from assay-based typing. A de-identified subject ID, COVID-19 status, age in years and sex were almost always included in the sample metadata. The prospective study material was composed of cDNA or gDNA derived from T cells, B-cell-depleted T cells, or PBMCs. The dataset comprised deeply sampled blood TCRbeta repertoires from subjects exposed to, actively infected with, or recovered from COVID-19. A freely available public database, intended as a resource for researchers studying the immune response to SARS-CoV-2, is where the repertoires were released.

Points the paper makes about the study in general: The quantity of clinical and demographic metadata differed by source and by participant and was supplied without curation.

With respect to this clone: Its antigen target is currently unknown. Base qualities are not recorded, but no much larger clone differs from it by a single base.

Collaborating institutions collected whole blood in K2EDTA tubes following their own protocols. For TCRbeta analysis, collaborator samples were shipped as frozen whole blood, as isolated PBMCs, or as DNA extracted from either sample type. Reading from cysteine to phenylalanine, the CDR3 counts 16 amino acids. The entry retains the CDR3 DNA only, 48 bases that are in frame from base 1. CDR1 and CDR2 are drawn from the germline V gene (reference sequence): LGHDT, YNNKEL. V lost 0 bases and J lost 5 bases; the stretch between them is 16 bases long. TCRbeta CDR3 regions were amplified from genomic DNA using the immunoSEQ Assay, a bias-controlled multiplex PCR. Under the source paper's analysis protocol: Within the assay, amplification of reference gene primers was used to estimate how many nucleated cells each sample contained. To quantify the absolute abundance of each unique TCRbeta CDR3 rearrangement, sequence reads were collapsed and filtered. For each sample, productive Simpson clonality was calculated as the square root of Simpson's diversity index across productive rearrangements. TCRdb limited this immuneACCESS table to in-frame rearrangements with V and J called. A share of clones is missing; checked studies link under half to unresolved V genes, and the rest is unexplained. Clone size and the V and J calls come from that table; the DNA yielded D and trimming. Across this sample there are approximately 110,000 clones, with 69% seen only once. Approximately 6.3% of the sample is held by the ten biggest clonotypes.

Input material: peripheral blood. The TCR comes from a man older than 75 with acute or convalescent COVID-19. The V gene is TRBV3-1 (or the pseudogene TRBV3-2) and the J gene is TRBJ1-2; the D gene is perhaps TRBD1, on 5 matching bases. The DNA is TGTGCCAGCAGCCAAGATTGGCAGGGAGGAGGGTATGGCTACACCTTC. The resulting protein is CASSQDWQGGGYGYTF.